The present TCR beta chain was sequenced within a study of lymphopenia after photon versus proton radiotherapy. Using immunoSEQ multiplex PCR, the repertoire was profiled, and TCRdb retains in-frame clones only, with some absent. Of tens of thousands of clones in the sample, about 82% are singletons; the top ten hold 21%. V was clipped by 2 bases and J by 3 bases; unmatched bases: 6. The CDR3 contains 15 residues. The V gene's germline CDR1 is MDHEN and CDR2 SYDVKM. The specimen comprised peripheral blood, sampled from a patient treated with proton-based radiotherapy. The chain joins TRBV28 to TRBJ1-2; the match to TRBD1 covers 7 bases. This receptor was identified in a woman in her sixties or seventies with pancreatic cancer. This CDR3 reads CASSLAGTDYYGYTF. The CDR3 DNA reads as TGTGCCAGCAGTTTAGCCGGGACAGACTACTATGGCTACACCTTC.